A selection of T cell receptor beta chains follows, all from one sample in a study of blood T cell repertoires in COVID-19. This table comes from immunoSEQ multiplex PCR, and its TCRdb copy is limited to in-frame clones, with some not included. Here the sample spans 250,000 or so clones, approximately 92% being singletons. The specimen was peripheral blood. The receptors derive from a woman between 35 and 50 years old who had recovered from COVID-19. The CDR3 runs from the conserved cysteine through the conserved F or W. A D gene is named only where the DNA matches it firmly. Clone size is shown for a subset of rows, as once, few, many or a class of expanded clone.

size	V	J	D	DNA	CDR3
once	TRBV6-5	TRBJ2-7	TRBD1	TGTGCCAGCACTTTCACAGGGGCCTACGAGCAGTACTTC	CASTFTGAYEQYF
.	TRBV7-3	TRBJ1-2	TRBD1	TGTGCCAGCAGCCCGGACAGGGCTGGTCTCACCTTC	CASSPDRAGLTF
.	TRBV4-1	TRBJ1-1	TRBD1	TGCGCCAGCAGCCTCCCAAACAGGGGGCTCACTGAAGCTTTCTTT	CASSLPNRGLTEAFF
.	TRBV24-1	TRBJ2-1	TRBD2	TGTGCCACCAGTTCCGGGACTAGCGTGAATGAGCAGTTCTTC	CATSSGTSVNEQFF
.	TRBV5-4	TRBJ1-4	.	TGTGCCAGCAGCCAAGAGGGTGCAACTAATGAAAAACTGTTTTTT	CASSQEGATNEKLFF
.	TRBV30	TRBJ1-5	.	TGTGCCTGGAGCGAAATAGCGCAGGATCAGCCCCAGCATTTT	CAWSEIAQDQPQHF
.	TRBV19	TRBJ1-5	TRBD1	TGTGCCAGTAGTATACCCAGGGGGAGTCAGCCCCAGCATTTT	CASSIPRGSQPQHF
.	TRBV7-2	TRBJ1-1	.	TGTGCCAGCAGCTTTTCGGGTGCGAACACTGAAGCTTTCTTT	CASSFSGANTEAFF
.	TRBV5-6	TRBJ1-6	.	TGTGCCAGCGCAGACAGGTTAGATTCACCCCTCCACTTT	CASADRLDSPLHF
.	TRBV5-1	TRBJ2-3	.	TGCGCCAGCAGCTTGGCGGCAGGGGGCACAGATACGCAGTATTTT	CASSLAAGGTDTQYF
.	TRBV10-2	TRBJ2-7	.	TGCGCCAGCAGTCCTCAGGGTCTAGGAGCCGAGCAGTACTTC	CASSPQGLGAEQYF
.	TRBV28	TRBJ1-4	.	TGTGCCAGCACCGCGGCGGGAGCCAATGAAAAACTGTTTTTT	CASTAAGANEKLFF
.	TRBV7-2	TRBJ1-2	TRBD1	TGTGCCAGCAGCTTAGTTTCGGACAGGGGGCGGGGTGGCTACACCTTC	CASSLVSDRGRGGYTF
.	TRBV7-9	TRBJ2-3	TRBD1	TGTGCCAGCAGCAATGGACAGGGATCGAAAGATACGCAGTATTTT	CASSNGQGSKDTQYF
few	TRBV28	TRBJ1-5	.	TGTGCCAGCAGTTTACCACCAAAGGACAGATATCAGCCCCAGCATTTT	CASSLPPKDRYQPQHF
.	TRBV14	TRBJ1-1	.	TGTGCCAGCAGCCAAGATGGGAGGACCAATCCTAACACTGAAGCTTTCTTT	CASSQDGRTNPNTEAFF
.	TRBV9	TRBJ2-3	TRBD1	TGTGCCAGCAGCGTAGAATCTCCGGGGACAGGGAGAACAGATACGCAGTATTTT	CASSVESPGTGRTDTQYF
.	TRBV27	TRBJ2-3	TRBD2	TGTGCCAGCAGGACACTAGCGGTCACAGATACGCAGTATTTT	CASRTLAVTDTQYF
.	TRBV7-7	TRBJ2-3	.	TGTGCCAGCAGCCTTGGGGGGGCAACAGATACGCAGTATTTT	CASSLGGATDTQYF
.	TRBV7-9	TRBJ1-1	.	TGTGCCAGCAGCTTAGACAGGGTTTACGCTGAAGCTTTCTTT	CASSLDRVYAEAFF
.	TRBV5-1	TRBJ2-2	TRBD2	TGCGCCAGCAGCTTGCAAGCGGGGGGAAACACCGGGGAGCTGTTTTTT	CASSLQAGGNTGELFF
.	TRBV6-1	TRBJ2-2	.	TGTGCCAGCAGTGAAGGGGCTAACACCGGGGAGCTGTTTTTT	CASSEGANTGELFF
.	TRBV6-2/TRBV6-3	TRBJ1-3	.	TGTGCCAGCAGTTACTCCATCGTATCGGGCTCTGGAAACACCATATATTTT	CASSYSIVSGSGNTIYF
.	TRBV13	TRBJ1-6	TRBD1	TGTGCCAGCAACGACAGGGAAGGATCACCCCTCCACTTT	CASNDREGSPLHF
.	TRBV5-6	TRBJ1-5	.	TGTGCCAGCAGCCGTCGGGATCAGCCCCAGCATTTT	CASSRRDQPQHF
.	TRBV7-6	TRBJ2-7	.	TGTGCCAGCAGCTCCCATTTGACAGGTACCTACGAGCAGTACTTC	CASSSHLTGTYEQYF
.	TRBV6-5	TRBJ2-1	TRBD1	TGTGCCAGCAGTAAGGGGACAGAGCACAATGAGCAGTTCTTC	CASSKGTEHNEQFF
few	TRBV6-4	TRBJ1-2	.	TGTGCCAGCAGTGACTCGATAGGGACAGGCTACACCTTC	CASSDSIGTGYTF
few	TRBV23-1	TRBJ2-1	.	TGCGCCAGCAGTCATTATCATAGCACCATTTCCTACAATGAGCAGTTCTTC	CASSHYHSTISYNEQFF
.	TRBV15	TRBJ2-1	TRBD1	TGTGCCACCAGCAGAGGAAGGACAGGGGGCAGTGAGCAGTTCTTC	CATSRGRTGGSEQFF
once	TRBV28	TRBJ1-5	.	TGTGCCAGCACGTATAGCAATCAGCCCCAGCATTTT	CASTYSNQPQHF
.	TRBV6-5	TRBJ2-1	TRBD2	TGTGCCAGCCGAGGACTAGCGGGAGCGGAAGAGCAGTTCTTC	CASRGLAGAEEQFF
.	TRBV5-1	TRBJ2-5	TRBD2	TGCGCCAGCAGCTTGGTTGCTAGCGGGGGGGAAGAGACCCAGTACTTC	CASSLVASGGEETQYF
.	TRBV10-3	TRBJ2-3	.	TGTGCCATCACCCCCGGTGATGGGGGCCCGAGCACAGATACGCAGTATTTT	CAITPGDGGPSTDTQYF
.	TRBV28	TRBJ2-2	TRBD1	TGTGCCAGCAGAATAACCGGGACAGAAAACACCGGGGAGCTGTTTTTT	CASRITGTENTGELFF
.	TRBV30	TRBJ2-7	.	TGTGCCTGGGACATCTTGTGGGGGGTGGGCGAGCAGTACTTC	CAWDILWGVGEQYF
.	TRBV5-1	TRBJ1-1	TRBD1	TGCGCCAGCAGCTTGGGCCGAGGACAGGGGGCGGACCCTGACACTGAAGCTTTCTTT	CASSLGRGQGADPDTEAFF
.	TRBV19	TRBJ2-7	.	TGTGCCAGTAGTATATGGGCACATAACGAGCAGTACTTC	CASSIWAHNEQYF
.	TRBV19	TRBJ1-6	.	TGTGCCAGTAGTATAGGCCGGGAGCCAAATTCACCCCTCCACTTT	CASSIGREPNSPLHF
.	TRBV2	TRBJ1-1	TRBD1	TGTGCCAGCTCCCAACAGGGGGCGGGGACTGAAGCTTTCTTT	CASSQQGAGTEAFF
.	TRBV7-6	TRBJ1-2	.	TGTGCCAGCAGCCCCTGGGGAGGAAAGAGCTATGGCTACACCTTC	CASSPWGGKSYGYTF
.	TRBV2	TRBJ1-2	.	TGTGCCGCGGGAACAGGCGGCTACACCTTC	CAAGTGGYTF
.	TRBV29-1	TRBJ2-2	.	TGCAGCGTTGTCGAGGGAATGAACACCGGGGAGCTGTTTTTT	CSVVEGMNTGELFF